The following is a TCR beta chain sequence with its context. What it binds is not known. The data stem from a study of siplizumab effects on memory and regulatory T cells. Data came from immunoSEQ multiplex PCR; TCRdb stores just in-frame clones and leaves some out. The table has about 100,000 clones, about 93% seen once. The study, taken as a whole, reports: For siplizumab cultures, the suppressive function of their proliferating Tregs was not confirmed. Mappable alloreactive CD4+ clones came from Treg cells around 65% of the time on average with siplizumab, against 26.9% in controls.

Looked up from germline, CDR1 is LNHDA and CDR2 is SQIVND (reference sequence). The V end was cut by 4 bases, the J end by 8 bases, with 14 bases between. CDR3 length: 13 amino acids. Specimen: Tregs sorted from blood. This sequence originates from a human donor in good health. This chain links TRBV19 with TRBJ1-1; tentatively, D is TRBD1 (6 bases). CDR3 sequence reads: CASSTTGHREAFF. CDR3 DNA sequence: TGTGCCAGTAGTACCACGGGACACCGCGAAGCTTTCTTT. Supplemented by reference TRBV19 and TRBJ1-1, the full variable domain reads DGGITQSPKYLFRKEGQNVTLSCEQNLNHDAMYWYRQDPGQGLRLIYYSQIVNDFQKGDIAEGYSVSREKKESFPLTVTSAQKNPTAFYLCASSTTGHREAFFGQGTRLTVV.